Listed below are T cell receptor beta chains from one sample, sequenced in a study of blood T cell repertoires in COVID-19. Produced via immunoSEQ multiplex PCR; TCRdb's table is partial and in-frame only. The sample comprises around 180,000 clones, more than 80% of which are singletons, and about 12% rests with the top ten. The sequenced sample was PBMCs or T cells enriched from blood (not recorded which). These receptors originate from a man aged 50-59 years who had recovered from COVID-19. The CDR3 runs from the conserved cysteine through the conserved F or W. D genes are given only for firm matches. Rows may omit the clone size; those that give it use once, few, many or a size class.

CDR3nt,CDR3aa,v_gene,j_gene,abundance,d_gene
TGTGCCAGCAGGGCTCCTTCCTCCCTCAATCAGCCCCAGCATTTT,CASRAPSSLNQPQHF,TRBV6-5,TRBJ1-5,-,-
TGTGCCAGCAGTTCCCGACTAGCGGGGGGGCAGAACGAGCAGTACTTC,CASSSRLAGGQNEQYF,TRBV27,TRBJ2-7,-,TRBD2
TGCGCCAGCAGCAACACAAGGCGCCGGGAGCCCCAGCATTTT,CASSNTRRREPQHF,TRBV4-1,TRBJ1-5,once,-
TGTGCCAGCAGCTCCACCCTAGCGGGGAGGTATGAGCAGTTCTTC,CASSSTLAGRYEQFF,TRBV14,TRBJ2-1,-,TRBD2
TGTGCCACCAGCAGGGCTCGGGATTACACTGAAGCTTTCTTT,CATSRARDYTEAFF,TRBV15,TRBJ1-1,-,-
TGTGCCAGCAGTGAGTCGGGGGACGGAGAAAAACTGTTTTTT,CASSESGDGEKLFF,TRBV2,TRBJ1-4,-,-
TGTGCCAGCAGCTCGACAGGCTATGGCTACACCTTC,CASSSTGYGYTF,TRBV7-9,TRBJ1-2,-,-
TGTGCCAGCAGGCCCAGCGGGGTGGAGACCCAGTACTTC,CASRPSGVETQYF,TRBV2,TRBJ2-5,-,TRBD2
TGTGCCAGCAGCTTGGCCAAAAACTATGGCTACACCTTC,CASSLAKNYGYTF,TRBV5-5,TRBJ1-2,-,-
TGTGCCAGCAGCTTAATACGGGACAGGAACACTGAAGCTTTCTTT,CASSLIRDRNTEAFF,TRBV7-9,TRBJ1-1,-,TRBD1
TGCGCCAGCAGCCAAGAGACCGGGACAGGGACGGAAAAACTGTTTTTT,CASSQETGTGTEKLFF,TRBV4-1,TRBJ1-4,-,TRBD1
TGTGCCAGCAGCGCTCCAGGGTTGCAAGACAATGAGCAGTTCTTC,CASSAPGLQDNEQFF,TRBV9,TRBJ2-1,-,-
TGTGCCAGCGCCCTCGGGAGCAATCAGCCCCAGCATTTT,CASALGSNQPQHF,TRBV27,TRBJ1-5,many,-
TGTGCCAGCAGCCCCCGGACAGGGCTCTCCTACGAGCAGTACTTC,CASSPRTGLSYEQYF,TRBV7-2,TRBJ2-7,few,TRBD1
TGTGCCAGCAGTCGACGACAGGCCCCTAGTAGGGCAGATACGCAGTATTTT,CASSRRQAPSRADTQYF,TRBV27,TRBJ2-3,-,-
TGTGCCAGCAGACGACCGGGACAGGGTTACGAAAAACTGTTTTTT,CASRRPGQGYEKLFF,TRBV27,TRBJ1-4,-,TRBD1
TGTGCCAGCAGCTTAGACAGACCTAACTATGGCTACACCTTC,CASSLDRPNYGYTF,TRBV7-8,TRBJ1-2,-,-
TGTGCCAGTAGGTGGCAGGGGGCCCCTGAAGCTTTCTTT,CASRWQGAPEAFF,TRBV19,TRBJ1-1,-,TRBD1
TGTGCCAGCACCGATGGACGGGGAAATTCACCCCTCCACTTT,CASTDGRGNSPLHF,TRBV6-5,TRBJ1-6,-,-
TGTGCCAGCAGCCCAGCGGGGTCTGGAAACACCATATATTTT,CASSPAGSGNTIYF,TRBV28,TRBJ1-3,once,-
TGTGCCAGCAGTTTGAGCCTCTCCTACGAGCAGTACTTC,CASSLSLSYEQYF,TRBV28,TRBJ2-7,-,-
TGCGCCAGCAGCCAGGAGGCCCAGGTTCTTTTGGGAAACACCATATATTTT,CASSQEAQVLLGNTIYF,TRBV4-1,TRBJ1-3,-,-
TGCAGTGCTAGTTGGGGGGAGGCCTACAATGAGCAGTTCTTC,CSASWGEAYNEQFF,TRBV20-1,TRBJ2-1,-,-
TGTGCCAGCAGTTACCAGGGGACAGATACGCAGTATTTT,CASSYQGTDTQYF,TRBV6-2/TRBV6-3,TRBJ2-3,-,-
TGTGCCAGCAGTCCACAGGGTGCGAGCTCCTACAATGAGCAGTTCTTC,CASSPQGASSYNEQFF,TRBV3-1/TRBV3-2,TRBJ2-1,few,-
TGTGCCAGCAGTTACCAGGGCGGCGGTCAGCCCCAGCATTTT,CASSYQGGGQPQHF,TRBV6-2/TRBV6-3,TRBJ1-5,-,-
TGCGCCAGCAGCCCAGGGGGCCAAAGCACAGATACGCAGTATTTT,CASSPGGQSTDTQYF,TRBV5-1,TRBJ2-3,-,TRBD1
TGTGCCAGCAGCGTAGGCGGGGGGCGTGAGCCGCCCCAGTTCTTC,CASSVGGGREPPQFF,TRBV9,TRBJ2-1,-,TRBD2
TGTGCCAGCAGCTTAGACGGGGGGGCCCTGGTTCAAGAGACCCAGTACTTC,CASSLDGGALVQETQYF,TRBV11-2,TRBJ2-5,once,TRBD2
TGCGCCAGCAGCCAGGAGGGACTAGCCCCCGGGGAGCTGTTTTTT,CASSQEGLAPGELFF,TRBV4-3,TRBJ2-2,once,TRBD2
TGTGCCATCAGTGAGTGGGGAGGGGCGAGCTCCTACAATGAGCAGTTCTTC,CAISEWGGASSYNEQFF,TRBV10-3,TRBJ2-1,-,TRBD2
TGTGCCAGCTCACCACCAGGGACAGCGGGGGTCGAGCAGTACTTC,CASSPPGTAGVEQYF,TRBV18,TRBJ2-7,-,-
TGTGCCAGCAGCGGCGGGGGGGCCCTCAATGAGCAGTTCTTC,CASSGGGALNEQFF,TRBV5-6,TRBJ2-1,-,TRBD2
TGTGCCAGTAGTTTCCTGACAAAGACCTACGAGCAGTACTTC,CASSFLTKTYEQYF,TRBV19,TRBJ2-7,once,-
TGTGCCAGCAGTGGGGGGGCGGCAAGTCTCTTTGGCTACACCTTC,CASSGGAASLFGYTF,TRBV27,TRBJ1-2,once,-
TGTGCCAGCAGTGCGGGGGGGGATGAAAAACTGTTTTTT,CASSAGGDEKLFF,TRBV27,TRBJ1-4,-,-
TGTGCCAGCAGTTCTGGACAGGGGCGGGACTATGGCTACACCTTC,CASSSGQGRDYGYTF,TRBV28,TRBJ1-2,-,TRBD1
TGTGCCATCAGGACACAGGGGGCGGATGGCTACACCTTC,CAIRTQGADGYTF,TRBV10-3,TRBJ1-2,-,TRBD1
TGTGCCAGCAGTGCTCCTGGTGGGGGGGACGAAAAACTGTTTTTT,CASSAPGGGDEKLFF,TRBV6-4,TRBJ1-4,-,-
TGTGCCAGCAGCTTAGCCCGGGGAGGGGCTGAAGCTTTCTTT,CASSLARGGAEAFF,TRBV11-2,TRBJ1-1,-,-
TGTGCCAGCAGTTTATCGAGGGGGCTTGGCTATGGCTACACCTTC,CASSLSRGLGYGYTF,TRBV28,TRBJ1-2,once,TRBD1
TGTGCCAGCAGTTTAACCCCCCCTACCCGGGGAGAGACCCAGTACTTC,CASSLTPPTRGETQYF,TRBV6-5,TRBJ2-5,-,-
TGTGCCACCAGTGATCCGACAGGCAGCACAGATACGCAGTATTTT,CATSDPTGSTDTQYF,TRBV24-1,TRBJ2-3,-,-
TGTGCCATCAGTGAGCTAGACAGGGGGCGGGGTGAAGCTTTCTTT,CAISELDRGRGEAFF,TRBV10-3,TRBJ1-1,-,TRBD1
TGCAGCGCTGGACAGGGGATGAACACTGAAGCTTTCTTT,CSAGQGMNTEAFF,TRBV29-1,TRBJ1-1,once,TRBD1
TGTGCCAGTAGGGCAGGGGGCTTAGATACGCAGTATTTT,CASRAGGLDTQYF,TRBV19,TRBJ2-3,-,TRBD1
TGTGCCAGTAGTATAGTATCGAGGCAGGGAACCTATGGCTACACCTTC,CASSIVSRQGTYGYTF,TRBV19,TRBJ1-2,-,-
TGTGCCAGTGGCAATAGCAATCAGCCCCAGCATTTT,CASGNSNQPQHF,TRBV19,TRBJ1-5,-,-
TGTGCCAGCAGCTCCTCCGGGATGGACTATGGCTACACCTTC,CASSSSGMDYGYTF,TRBV28,TRBJ1-2,-,-
TGTGCCAGCAGCTTGGGCCCCGGGGGGGCTACAGTAGCGGCCCAGTACTTC,CASSLGPGGATVAAQYF,TRBV11-2,TRBJ2-5,-,TRBD2
TGTGCCAGTAGCTCCCGGGGGGCCAGCAGACAGCCCCAGCATTTT,CASSSRGASRQPQHF,TRBV19,TRBJ1-5,-,-
TGCGCCAGCAGCCCGGGACAAGAGACCCAGTACTTC,CASSPGQETQYF,TRBV5-1,TRBJ2-5,-,-
TGTGCCAGCAGCTTTCGGGAGGGAACTGAAGCTTTCTTT,CASSFREGTEAFF,TRBV7-8,TRBJ1-1,once,-
TGCAGCGTCGGGCCCGGGGGAGATACGCAGTATTTT,CSVGPGGDTQYF,TRBV29-1,TRBJ2-3,-,-
TGCGCCAGCCCTAGGGAAAAACTGTTTTTT,CASPREKLFF,TRBV10-2,TRBJ1-4,-,-
TGTGCCAGCGCCTACAGGGGAATGAACACTGAAGCTTTCTTT,CASAYRGMNTEAFF,TRBV2,TRBJ1-1,-,TRBD1
TGCGCCAGCAGCGGGGCAGCTAACTATGGCTACACCTTC,CASSGAANYGYTF,TRBV5-1,TRBJ1-2,-,-